This T cell receptor (beta chain) was found in a study of read filtering for tumor transcriptome and immune sequencing. Across the whole study: Among patients, 17 to 20 were male and around 13 female, aged roughly 45 to 90 (mean approximately 60). Revised staging placed fewer than ten patients in R-ISS I, 15 to 20 in II, 7 in III. TCR-mapped reads were about 3.5 to 10.27 million with IR-seq versus roughly 80 to 1,300 with RNA-seq.

About this clonotype: Its cognate antigen is unknown.

Findings and limits, study-wide: The sorted CD138-negative fraction was a mixed bone marrow immune population, not purified T cells.

Molecular barcoded adaptors covering alpha/delta and beta/gamma chains were used on roughly 400 ng RNA. MiXCR, run by TCRdb on the reads, gives a single entry per CDR3 protein. The repertoire consists of 90,000 or so distinct CDR3 sequences, with about 22% occurring once and the leading ten covering more than 9.5%. V lost 3 bases and J lost 7; bases outside the gene matches: 12. Per germline, CDR1 MDHEN and CDR2 SYDVKM. This CDR3 spans 15 amino acids. Sequences were obtained from a population of CD138-negative cells sorted from bone marrow. The chain links TRBV28 to TRBJ2-7, with 7 bases aligning to TRBD2. The sequence was collected from a donor over 35 with multiple myeloma. The CDR3 DNA sequence: TGTGCCAGCAGTTTGGGGGGGACCGGGGAGGGAGAGCAGTACTTC. Translation: CASSLGGTGEGEQYF.